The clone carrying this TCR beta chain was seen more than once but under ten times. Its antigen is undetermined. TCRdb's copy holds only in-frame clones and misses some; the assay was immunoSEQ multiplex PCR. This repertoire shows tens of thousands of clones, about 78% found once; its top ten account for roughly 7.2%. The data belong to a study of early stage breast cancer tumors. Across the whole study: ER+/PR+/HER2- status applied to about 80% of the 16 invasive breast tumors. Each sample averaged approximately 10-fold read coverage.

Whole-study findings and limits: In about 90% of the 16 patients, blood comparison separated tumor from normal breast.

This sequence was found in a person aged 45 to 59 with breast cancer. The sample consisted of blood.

Here the CDR3 DNA reads TGTGCCAGCAGCTTGGCTAGCGGCACCGGGGAGCTGTTTTTT. Residues: CASSLASGTGELFF. The V call is TRBV5-4, the J call TRBJ2-2; 7 bases are shared with TRBD2. The CDR3 is 14 residues long. Germline V gene sequence: CDR1 SGHNT, CDR2 YYREEE (reference sequence). After removal of 0 bases from V and 4 bases from J, the junction contained 0 bases not matched to a gene.